Following are 21 T cell receptor beta chains from one sample sequenced in a study of response to subunit inactivated influenza vaccine. TCRdb reanalysed the RT-PCR reads using MiXCR and keeps one entry per CDR3 protein. This sample has 430,000 or so distinct CDR3 sequences, with 10% to 11% found just once. Material: PBMCs from blood, obtained more than 35 days after vaccination. These receptors all come from a man in his fifties or sixties who received an inactivated influenza vaccine.

This clonotype appeared many times. This chain links TRBV3-1 with TRBJ2-2; D gene uncertain. V dropped 6 bases and J dropped 1 base, with 9 bases sitting between them. CDR3 length: 14 amino acids. The V gene's germline CDR1 is LGHDT and CDR2 YNNKEL (reference sequence). CDR3 in amino acids: CASRRAKNTGELFF. The CDR3 nucleotides read TGTGCCAGCAGAAGGGCCAAGAACACCGGGGAGCTGTTTTTT.

This clonotype occurred a few times. This chain links TRBV20-1 with TRBJ1-5, with D unresolved. V lost 6 bases, J lost 3 bases, and 12 bases lay in between. Germline CDR1 DFQATT, CDR2 SNEGSKA (reference sequence). The CDR3 contains 13 residues. The CDR3 sequence: CSALFQINQPQHF. DNA of the CDR3: TGCAGTGCCCTGTTTCAGATCAATCAGCCCCAGCATTTT.

This clonotype was recorded many times. The rearrangement links TRBV24-1 to TRBJ2-2; 10 nucleotides align to TRBD2. The CDR3 is made up of 16 amino acids. Trimming removed 4 bases from V and 6 bases from J; junction bases left unmatched: 7. CDR1 is KGHDR and CDR2 is SFDVKD in the germline V gene. The CDR3 DNA sequence: TGTGCCACCAGTGACCCTAGCGGGAGTGACGCCGGGGAGCTGTTTTTT. Amino acid sequence: CATSDPSGSDAGELFF.

The rearrangement uses TRBV5-5 and TRBJ2-7; possibly TRBD1 for D (6 bases). V was pared by 6 bases and J by 2 bases, with 24 bases between. Germline values: CDR1 SGHKS, CDR2 YYEKEE (reference sequence). This CDR3 region has 17 residues. CDR3 sequence (DNA): TGTGCCAGCAAGTATTACCCCACGGTGGCAGGGGCCTACGAGCAGTACTTC. Protein sequence: CASKYYPTVAGAYEQYF.

At least ten counts were recorded for this clonotype. V usage is TRBV28 and J usage is TRBJ2-7; 10 bases are shared with TRBD1. Germline lookup yields CDR1 MDHEN and CDR2 SYDVKM. The CDR3 covers 15 residues. V lost 3 bases and J lost 2; bases outside the gene matches: 4. The CDR3 coding sequence is TGTGCCAGCAGTTTTGGGGACAGGGGCACCTACGAGCAGTACTTC. It codes for CASSFGDRGTYEQYF. Complete variable domain (other parts from reference TRBV28 and TRBJ2-7): DVKVTQSSRYLVKRTGEKVFLECVQDMDHENMFWYRQDPGLGLRLIYFSYDVKMKEKGDIPEGYSVSREKKERFSLILESASTNQTSMYLCASSFGDRGTYEQYFGPGTRLTVT.

V usage is TRBV7-2 and J usage is TRBJ2-3; 7 bases fit TRBD1. Unmatched junction bases numbered 15, after V lost 6 bases and J lost 6 bases. The CDR3 spans 16 residues. CDR1 is SGHTA, CDR2 FQGNSA, per germline. CDR3: CASRTTPGQHGDTQYF. DNA for the CDR3: TGTGCCAGCAGGACGACCCCGGGACAGCACGGGGATACGCAGTATTTT.

The chain links TRBV20-1 to TRBJ2-3; no definite D call. The CDR3 totals 11 residues. V was pared by 3 bases and J by 8 bases, with 9 bases between. From germline, CDR1 is DFQATT and CDR2 SNEGSKA (reference sequence). In DNA form, the CDR3 reads TGCAGTGCTAGGTCCGGATCTACGCAGTATTTT. As protein: CSARSGSTQYF.

This clonotype was seen ten or more times. The chain employs TRBV20-1 and TRBJ2-6; D gene ambiguous. This CDR3 comprises 16 residues. The V gene's germline CDR1 is DFQATT and CDR2 SNEGSKA (reference sequence). The V end lost 1 base, the J end lost 2 bases, and 12 bases lay between the germline ends. The CDR3 sequence is CSARGDGFPGANVLTF. The CDR3 coding sequence is TGCAGTGCTAGAGGGGATGGCTTCCCTGGGGCCAACGTCCTGACTTTC.

This clonotype appeared once. The chain employs TRBV29-1 and TRBJ2-7; TRBD1 is a possible D gene (6 bases). Trimming left V 1 base short and J 2 bases short, with 15 bases between. The CDR3 length is 15 residues. The germline CDR1 and CDR2 sequences are SQVTM and ANQGSEA. Here the CDR3 reads CSVEGTGTQTYEQYF. In DNA, the CDR3 is TGCAGCGTTGAAGGTACCGGGACACAAACCTACGAGCAGTACTTC.

This chain uses TRBV11-2 with TRBJ2-1, with TRBD2 as a possible D gene (6 bases). This CDR3 contains 15 residues. Germline CDR1 is SGHAT and CDR2 is FQNNGV. Trimming shortened V by 0 bases and J by 9 bases, and 15 bases separated the two germline ends. The CDR3 protein is CASSLDGRGIGEQFF. The CDR3 bases are TGTGCCAGCAGCTTAGACGGACGGGGGATTGGTGAGCAGTTCTTC.

This clonotype was recorded many times. This rearrangement joins TRBV20-1 to TRBJ2-2, with D uncertain. The CDR3 length is 14 residues. Germline lookup yields CDR1 DFQATT and CDR2 SNEGSKA (reference sequence). Deletions cut 5 bases from V and 5 bases from J, with 15 bases between. CDR3: CSAYPQRQTGELFF. As DNA, the CDR3 is TGCAGTGCTTACCCCCAGCGTCAAACCGGGGAGCTGTTTTTT.

Concerning this clonotype: Being one base from a much bigger clone, this may be a read error. The chain recombines TRBV20-1 with TRBJ2-3, with D perhaps matching TRBD2 (5 bases). Germline V gene data show CDR1 as DFQATT and CDR2 as SNEGSKA (reference sequence). This CDR3 spans 14 amino acids. Here the CDR3 reads CRASHPTSTDTQYF. In DNA, the CDR3 is TGCAGAGCTAGCCATCCGACTAGCACAGATACGCAGTATTTT.

The chain is built from TRBV7-9 and TRBJ2-1; perhaps D is TRBD1 or TRBD2 (5 bases each). The germline V gene encodes CDR1 SEHNR and CDR2 FQNEAQ (reference sequence). V was clipped by 1 base and J by 2 bases, with 9 bases between them. The CDR3 runs 15 residues. The DNA of the CDR3 is TGTGCCAGCAGCTTAGAAGGGGACCCCTACAATGAGCAGTTCTTC. Translation: CASSLEGDPYNEQFF.

This clonotype appeared a few times. The rearrangement joins TRBV12-3 or TRBV12-4 to TRBJ2-3, with 7 bases identical to TRBD1. The trim removed 3 bases at V and 5 bases at J, leaving 11 bases unmatched. The CDR3 sequence is 16 residues long. CDR3 amino acids: CASSFPREGAGDTQYF. CDR3 nucleotides: TGTGCCAGCAGTTTCCCCCGAGAGGGGGCCGGAGATACGCAGTATTTT.

The rearrangement joins TRBV20-1 to TRBJ2-1; 8 bases line up with TRBD1. Losses at the gene ends were 5 bases for V and 3 bases for J; bases not matched to a gene: 6. The CDR3 length is 14 residues. Germline V gene lookup returns CDR1 DFQATT and CDR2 SNEGSKA (reference sequence). The CDR3 loop reads CSAPVTGGYNEQFF. CDR3 bases: TGCAGTGCTCCAGTAACAGGGGGCTACAATGAGCAGTTCTTC.

Only a few counts were recorded for this clonotype. The chain links TRBV6-5 to TRBJ2-2; D perhaps matches TRBD2 (5 bases). CDR1 and CDR2 (germline): MNHEY, SVGAGI. The CDR3 contains 15 residues. Trimming removed 2 bases from V and 4 bases from J, with 11 bases in between. Here the CDR3 reads CASSYVTGSTGELFF. For the CDR3, the DNA is TGTGCCAGCAGTTACGTCACGGGGTCCACCGGGGAGCTGTTTTTT.

There are a few counts of this clonotype. The V gene is TRBV7-2, the J gene TRBJ1-5, with 8 bases fitting TRBD1. This CDR3 contains 15 residues. Germline CDR1 SGHTA, CDR2 FQGNSA. Unmatched junction bases numbered 6, after V lost 2 bases and J lost 6 bases. Here the CDR3 DNA reads TGTGCCAGCAGCTTACAGGGGGCGCGAGCTCAGCCCCAGCATTTT. Residues: CASSLQGARAQPQHF.

This clonotype was recorded a few times. This chain uses TRBV15 with TRBJ2-5; D is ambiguous. Germline CDR1 is LNHNV and CDR2 is YYDKDF (reference sequence). There are 14 residues in the CDR3. The ends were cut back, 1 base at V and 5 bases at J, with 11 bases in the middle. CDR3 loop: CATSRGGQVETQYF. In DNA, the CDR3 is TGTGCCACCAGCAGAGGCGGCCAAGTGGAGACCCAGTACTTC.

This clonotype was seen more than once but under ten times. The chain has TRBV9 and TRBJ2-3; D is uncertain. The CDR3 spans 16 residues. Germline CDR1 is SGDLS and CDR2 is YYNGEE. Trimming removed 0 bases from V and 1 base from J, with 12 bases in between. The CDR3 nucleotides are TGTGCCAGCAGCGTAGCCGTCACTGGCGGCACAGATACGCAGTATTTT. Amino acids: CASSVAVTGGTDTQYF. Full variable domain (missing parts from reference TRBV9 and TRBJ2-3): DSGVTQTPKHLITATGQRVTLRCSPRSGDLSVYWYQQSLDQGLQFLIQYYNGEERAKGNILERFSAQQFPDLHSELNLSSLELGDSALYFCASSVAVTGGTDTQYFGPGTRLTVL.

There are many counts of this clonotype. J is TRBJ2-4 and V is TRBV20-1; 7 bases line up with TRBD2. This CDR3 has 16 amino acids. With V trimmed by 6 bases and J by 1 base, 12 bases remained unmatched. The germline V gene has CDR1 DFQATT and CDR2 SNEGSKA (reference sequence). The CDR3 DNA is TGCAGTGCCTTGAGGGCGGGAGAGTTTGCCAAAAACATTCAGTACTTC. Translation gives CSALRAGEFAKNIQYF.

The chain employs TRBV30 and TRBJ1-1; D is undetermined. Deletions cut 0 bases from V and 1 base from J, with 9 bases between. The germline V gene has CDR1 GTSNPN and CDR2 SVGIG (reference sequence). This CDR3 comprises 14 residues. The CDR3 nucleotides are TGTGCCTGGAGTGTACTTTCAGGGAACACTGAAGCTTTCTTT. Translating gives CAWSVLSGNTEAFF.